Shown below are 19 T cell receptor beta chains from a single sample sequenced in a study of cytomegalovirus exposure and HLA in healthy donors. Researchers ran the PCR with 60 Vbeta and 13 Jbeta primers. The table came from immunoSEQ multiplex PCR; TCRdb's copy has only in-frame clones and leaves some out. This repertoire comprises 200,000 to 250,000 clones; its ten largest clones make up about 1%. What was sequenced was PBMCs. These receptors were obtained from a girl aged 2-15 years in good health and CMV-seropositive.

The chain employs TRBV7-2 and TRBJ2-3; D unclear. Germline CDR1 reads SGHTA; CDR2 reads FQGNSA. The CDR3 runs to 17 residues. V was pared by 1 base and J by 1 base, with 15 bases between. CDR3 coding DNA: TGTGCCAGCAGCTTAGATTTTACTGGTCGGGGCACAGATACGCAGTATTTT. It specifies CASSLDFTGRGTDTQYF. Full variable domain (remainder filled in from reference TRBV7-2 and TRBJ2-3): GAGVSQSPSNKVTEKGKDVELRCDPISGHTALYWYRQSLGQGLEFLIYFQGNSAPDKSGLPSDRFSAERTGGSVSTLTIQRTQQEDSAVYLCASSLDFTGRGTDTQYFGPGTRLTVL.

The chain is built from TRBV5-1 and TRBJ2-3; D is unresolved. The V end was cut by 1 base, the J end by 2 bases, with 8 bases between. The germline V gene has CDR1 SGHRS and CDR2 YFSETQ. The CDR3 consists of 14 residues. Written as DNA, the CDR3 is TGCGCCAGCAGCTTGAACTTAGACACAGATACGCAGTATTTT. Protein: CASSLNLDTDTQYF.

The V and J genes are TRBV6-1 and TRBJ1-1; D not certain. Germline V lookup: CDR1 MNHNS, CDR2 SASEGT. The CDR3 has 13 amino acids. V dropped 6 bases and J dropped 5 bases, with 13 bases sitting between them. CDR3 coding DNA: TGTGCCAGCAGGAGGGAGGGCCATACTGAAGCTTTCTTT. This codes for CASRREGHTEAFF.

Here the CDR3 reads CASRKELTGYYGYTF. The CDR3 nucleotides read TGTGCCAGTAGGAAGGAGTTGACAGGGTACTATGGCTACACCTTC. The chain couples TRBV19 to TRBJ1-2; 7 bases line up with TRBD1. The CDR3 runs to 15 residues. V was clipped by 6 bases and J by 3 bases; unmatched bases: 10. Looked up from germline, CDR1 is LNHDA and CDR2 is SQIVND (reference sequence).

V is TRBV7-6 and J is TRBJ2-7; maybe TRBD2 (6 bases). CDR3 length: 14 residues. Germline V lookup: CDR1 SGHVS, CDR2 FNYEAQ. The germline V and J ends were trimmed by 1 base and 3 bases, with 10 bases remaining between them. The DNA for the CDR3 is TGTGCCAGCAGCTTAGGTGGGGAGGTCTACGAGCAGTACTTC. Its translation is CASSLGGEVYEQYF.

This rearrangement joins TRBV9 to TRBJ2-1; tentatively, D is TRBD1 (7 bases). This CDR3 is built from 16 residues. Trimming shortened V by 0 bases and J by 3 bases, and 13 bases separated the two germline ends. Germline loops: CDR1 SGDLS, CDR2 YYNGEE. CDR3 amino acids: CASSVDGGDSYNEQFF. CDR3 nucleotides: TGTGCCAGCAGCGTAGATGGAGGGGACAGCTACAATGAGCAGTTCTTC.

This rearrangement joins TRBV4-1 to TRBJ1-1; no firm D call. The V gene lost 0 bases and the J gene lost 4 bases, with 12 bases spanning the gap. Germline V CDR1 and CDR2: MGHRA, YSYEKL. The CDR3 has 15 amino acids. In DNA form, the CDR3 reads TGCGCCAGCAGCCAAGATCTCGGGGAGGGCACTGAAGCTTTCTTT. Its protein product is CASSQDLGEGTEAFF.

The CDR3 protein is CASSSLAGAQETQYF. CDR3 coding DNA: TGTGCCAGCAGCTCACTAGCGGGTGCGCAAGAGACCCAGTACTTC. This chain joins TRBV11-2 and TRBJ2-5, with 9 bases identical to TRBD2. The germline V gene has CDR1 SGHAT and CDR2 FQNNGV. V lost 4 bases and J lost 2; bases outside the gene matches: 5. The CDR3 has 15 residues.

The chain carries TRBV5-4 and TRBJ2-4; a weak D match, TRBD1 (6 bases). CDR1 and CDR2 from the germline V gene are SGHNT and YYREEE (reference sequence). V was trimmed by 0 bases and J by 5 bases, leaving 12 bases between them. This CDR3 comprises 15 residues. CDR3 loop: CASSLDRVIENIQYF. The CDR3 DNA reads TGTGCCAGCAGCTTGGACAGGGTCATCGAAAACATTCAGTACTTC.

With respect to this clone: One end of the junction fails to match germline, which may point to a read error. The CDR3 reads CASRTSYDEQFF. In DNA form, the CDR3 reads TGTGCCAGCAGGACTAGCTACGATGAGCAGTTCTTC. The chain combines TRBV28 with TRBJ2-1, with TRBD2 identical over 7 bases. CDR1 and CDR2 from the germline V gene are MDHEN and SYDVKM. CDR3 length: 12 amino acids.

The chain has TRBV18 and TRBJ2-3; perhaps TRBD2 as D (5 bases). With 3 bases removed from V and 0 bases from J, the gap between germline ends came to 10 bases. This CDR3 contains 15 residues. Germline-derived CDR1 and CDR2 are KGHSH and LQKENI. The CDR3 DNA reads TGTGCCAGCTCACCCCGGGGTTCTAGCACAGATACGCAGTATTTT. Translation: CASSPRGSSTDTQYF.

This chain connects TRBV19 to TRBJ1-6; TRBD1 matches at 12 bases. The ends lost 8 bases at V and 10 bases at J; junction bases unmatched: 9. The germline V gene has CDR1 LNHDA and CDR2 SQIVND (reference sequence). The CDR3 extends over 15 amino acids. Here the CDR3 DNA reads TGTGCCAGTCATGACGGGACAGGGGGCTTGTCACCCCTCCACTTT. Its protein product is CASHDGTGGLSPLHF.

The rearrangement links TRBV11-3 to TRBJ2-3; 11 nucleotides match TRBD1. This CDR3 contains 15 residues. CDR1 and CDR2 (germline): SGHNT, YENEEA. The junction had 7 bases not matched to a gene; V was cut back by 3 bases and J by 8 bases. CDR3 in amino acids: CASSLDGTGGGTQYF. The CDR3 nucleotides are TGTGCCAGCAGCTTGGACGGGACAGGGGGTGGTACGCAGTATTTT.

The V gene is TRBV4-2, the J gene TRBJ2-2, with 8 bases fitting TRBD2. The CDR3 spans 15 residues. The germline V gene encodes CDR1 LGHNA and CDR2 YNFKEQ. V lost 4 bases and J lost 4; bases outside the gene matches: 5. Written as DNA, the CDR3 is TGTGCCAGCAGCCCCGGCGGGGGGACCACCGGGGAGCTGTTTTTT. Protein: CASSPGGGTTGELFF.

V gene TRBV10-1 combines with J gene TRBJ2-7; 8 bases are a match to TRBD1. The CDR3 covers 14 residues. The V gene end was trimmed by 3 bases and the J gene end by 6 bases; junction bases not matched to a gene: 7. In germline, CDR1 is WNHNN, CDR2 SYGVQD (reference sequence). CDR3 in amino acids: CASSEGTGVVEQYF. In DNA, the CDR3 is TGCGCCAGCAGTGAAGGGACAGGCGTGGTCGAGCAGTACTTC.

Points on this clone: Sequence at one end of the junction differs from germline and may be a read error. The rearrangement links TRBV7-7 to TRBJ2-5, with TRBD1 matching over 8 bases. Per germline, CDR1 SSHAT and CDR2 FNYEAQ (reference sequence). The CDR3 totals 14 residues. CDR3 region: CASSTDRGQETQYF. The CDR3 region has the DNA TGTGCTAGCAGCACTGACAGGGGCCAAGAGACCCAGTACTTC.

This chain connects TRBV28 to TRBJ2-1; 11 nucleotides match TRBD2. There are 17 residues in the CDR3. The V gene's germline CDR1 is MDHEN and CDR2 SYDVKM. Trimming took 8 bases from V and 0 from J; bases not matched to a gene: 9. The CDR3 sequence: CASAGTSGPRSYNEQFF. CDR3 coding DNA: TGTGCCAGCGCCGGGACTAGCGGTCCGCGCTCCTACAATGAGCAGTTCTTC.

The chain carries TRBV29-1 and TRBJ1-1, with no clear D. Germline V gene lookup returns CDR1 SQVTM and CDR2 ANQGSEA. V was cut by 7 bases and J by 1 base, with 7 bases left in between. The CDR3 consists of 11 residues. In nucleotides, the CDR3 is TGCAGCGCTCAGGAGAACACTGAAGCTTTCTTT. Translating it yields CSAQENTEAFF.

The chain carries TRBV5-1 and TRBJ2-3, with 13 bases fitting TRBD2. Looked up from germline, CDR1 is SGHRS and CDR2 is YFSETQ. The CDR3 covers 15 residues. The J segment lost 6 bases and the V segment lost 4 bases, leaving 5 bases of the junction unmatched. This chain's CDR3 is CASSRGLAGSDTQYF. DNA of the CDR3: TGCGCCAGCAGCCGGGGACTAGCGGGGTCCGATACGCAGTATTTT. The complete variable domain, with remaining parts taken from reference TRBV5-1 and TRBJ2-3, reads KAGVTQTPRYLIKTRGQQVTLSCSPISGHRSVSWYQQTPGQGLQFLFEYFSETQRNKGNFPGRFSGRQFSNSRSEMNVSTLELGDSALYLCASSRGLAGSDTQYFGPGTRLTVL.